Each of the 7 T cell receptor beta chains below was sequenced from the same sample in a study of blood T cell repertoires in COVID-19. Profiling relied on immunoSEQ multiplex PCR, and the TCRdb table lists in-frame clones only, not all of them. The sample has under 100,000 clones, around 84% seen once. Sequenced sample: peripheral blood. These receptors originate from a man between 40 and 49 years old with acute or convalescent COVID-19.

The V gene is TRBV18, the J gene TRBJ1-1; 7 nucleotides agree with TRBD1. Per germline, CDR1 KGHSH and CDR2 LQKENI. The J segment lost 4 bases and the V segment lost 6 bases, leaving 5 bases of the junction unmatched. This CDR3 contains 13 residues. CDR3 loop: CASSFDRATEAFF. The CDR3 nucleotides are TGTGCCAGCTCCTTCGACAGGGCCACTGAAGCTTTCTTT. Full variable domain (remainder filled in from reference TRBV18 and TRBJ1-1): NAGVMQNPRHLVRRRGQEARLRCSPMKGHSHVYWYRQLPEEGLKFMVYLQKENIIDESGMPKERFSAEFPKEGPSILRIQQVVRGDSAAYFCASSFDRATEAFFGQGTRLTVV.

The V call is TRBV30, the J call TRBJ2-7, with a possible D match to TRBD2 (6 bases). Germline V gene lookup returns CDR1 GTSNPN and CDR2 SVGIG (reference sequence). The CDR3 length is 12 residues. With 4 bases removed from V and 1 base from J, the gap between germline ends came to 8 bases. The CDR3 DNA follows: TGTGCCTGGAAGGGACTGTCCTACGAGCAGTACTTC. Encoded protein: CAWKGLSYEQYF.

The CDR3 loop is CASSFGGDTQYF. The CDR3 DNA is TGTGCCAGCAGCTTCGGGGGAGATACGCAGTATTTT. This chain joins TRBV7-2 and TRBJ2-3; a possible D gene is TRBD2 (6 bases). The germline gives CDR1 SGHTA, CDR2 FQGNSA. This CDR3 contains 12 residues. V was shortened by 3 bases and J by 5 bases, with 6 bases between the two germline ends. The complete variable domain, with remaining parts taken from reference TRBV7-2 and TRBJ2-3, reads GAGVSQSPSNKVTEKGKDVELRCDPISGHTALYWYRQSLGQGLEFLIYFQGNSAPDKSGLPSDRFSAERTGGSVSTLTIQRTQQEDSAVYLCASSFGGDTQYFGPGTRLTVL.

The chain links TRBV30 to TRBJ1-3; no definite D call. The CDR3 covers 14 residues. CDR1 and CDR2 (germline): GTSNPN, SVGIG (reference sequence). V lost 2 bases, J lost 4 bases, and 12 bases lay in between. CDR3 loop: CAWSNARRGNTIYF. The CDR3 DNA follows: TGTGCCTGGAGTAACGCCCGCCGGGGAAACACCATATATTTT.

This clone occurred a few times. The CDR3 coding sequence is TGTGCCAGCAGTCTTCAGGGGCTAGTGAATTCACCCCTCCACTTT. It codes for CASSLQGLVNSPLHF. V and J are TRBV27 and TRBJ1-6, with a weak D call TRBD1 (6 bases). The germline gives CDR1 MNHEY, CDR2 SMNVEV (reference sequence). V was clipped by 5 bases and J by 7 bases, with 15 bases between them. There are 15 residues in the CDR3.

The chain combines TRBV4-1 with TRBJ2-3, with TRBD1 identical over 11 bases. Per germline, CDR1 MGHRA and CDR2 YSYEKL. Trimming cost V 4 bases and J 3 bases; bases outside gene matches: 3. CDR3 length: 15 residues. Here the CDR3 DNA reads TGCGCCAGCAGCCCTGGACAGGGGGCAACAGATACGCAGTATTTT. Translation gives CASSPGQGATDTQYF.

The chain is built from TRBV6-1 and TRBJ1-2; 10 bases match TRBD1. V dropped 2 bases and J dropped 7; count of bases not matched to a gene: 1. This CDR3 has 13 amino acids. Germline CDR1 and CDR2: MNHNS and SASEGT. The CDR3 is CASSERDRGGYTF. For the CDR3, the DNA is TGTGCCAGCAGTGAACGGGACAGGGGTGGCTACACCTTC.